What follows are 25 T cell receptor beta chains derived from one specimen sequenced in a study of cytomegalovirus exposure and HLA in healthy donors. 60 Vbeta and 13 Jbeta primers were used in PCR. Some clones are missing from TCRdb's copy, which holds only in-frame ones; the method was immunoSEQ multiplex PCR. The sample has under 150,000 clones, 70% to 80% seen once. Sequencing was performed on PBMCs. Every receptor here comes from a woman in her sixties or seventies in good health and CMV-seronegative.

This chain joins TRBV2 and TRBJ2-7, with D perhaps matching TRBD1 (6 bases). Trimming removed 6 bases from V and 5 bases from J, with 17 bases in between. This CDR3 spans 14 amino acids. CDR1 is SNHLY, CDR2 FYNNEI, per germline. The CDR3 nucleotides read TGTGCCAGCAGGGGGACACAGGGTGGCGACGAGCAGTACTTC. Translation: CASRGTQGGDEQYF.

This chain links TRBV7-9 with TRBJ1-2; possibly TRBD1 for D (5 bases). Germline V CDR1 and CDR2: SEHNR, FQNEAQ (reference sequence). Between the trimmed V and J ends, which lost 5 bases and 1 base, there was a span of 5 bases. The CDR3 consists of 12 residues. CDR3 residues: CASSDSNYGYTF. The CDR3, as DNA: TGTGCCAGCAGCGACAGTAACTATGGCTACACCTTC. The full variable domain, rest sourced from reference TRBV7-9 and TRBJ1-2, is DTGVSQNPRHKITKRGQNVTFRCDPISEHNRLYWYRQTLGQGPEFLTYFQNEAQLEKSRLLSDRFSAERPKGSFSTLEIQRTEQGDSAMYLCASSDSNYGYTFGSGTRLTVV.

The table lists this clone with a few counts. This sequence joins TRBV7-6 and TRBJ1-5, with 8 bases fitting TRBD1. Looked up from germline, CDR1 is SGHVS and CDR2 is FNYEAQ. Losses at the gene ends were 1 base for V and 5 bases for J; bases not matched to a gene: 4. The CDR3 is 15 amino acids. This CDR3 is CASSLVPGGDQPQHF. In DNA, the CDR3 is TGTGCCAGCAGCTTAGTGCCAGGGGGCGATCAGCCCCAGCATTTT.

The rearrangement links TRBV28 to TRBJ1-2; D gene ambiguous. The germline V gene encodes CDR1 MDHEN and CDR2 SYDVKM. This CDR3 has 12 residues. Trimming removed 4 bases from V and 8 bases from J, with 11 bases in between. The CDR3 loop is CASSSLPEGYTF. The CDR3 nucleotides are TGTGCCAGCAGTTCCCTGCCCGAGGGCTACACCTTC.

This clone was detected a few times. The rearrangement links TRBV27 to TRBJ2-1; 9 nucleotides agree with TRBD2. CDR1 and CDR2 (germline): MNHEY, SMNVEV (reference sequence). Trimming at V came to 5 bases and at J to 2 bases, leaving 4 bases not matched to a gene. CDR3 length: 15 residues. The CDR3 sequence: CASSPGTSTYNEQFF. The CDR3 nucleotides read TGTGCCAGCAGTCCCGGGACTAGCACCTACAATGAGCAGTTCTTC.

In DNA, the CDR3 is TGTGCCAACATAGCGGGGTACGAGCAGTACTTC. Amino acids: CANIAGYEQYF. The chain joins TRBV2 to TRBJ2-7, with 8 nucleotides matching TRBD2. V shed 10 bases, J shed 4 bases, and the junction held 3 bases outside the gene matches. The CDR3 is made up of 11 amino acids. Germline V gene lookup returns CDR1 SNHLY and CDR2 FYNNEI.

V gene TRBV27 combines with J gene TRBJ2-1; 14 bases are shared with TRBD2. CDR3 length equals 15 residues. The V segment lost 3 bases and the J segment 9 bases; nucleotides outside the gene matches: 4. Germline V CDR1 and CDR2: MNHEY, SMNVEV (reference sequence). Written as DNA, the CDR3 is TGTGCCAGCAGTTTGGGACTAGCGGGAGTTGCTGAGCAGTTCTTC. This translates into CASSLGLAGVAEQFF.

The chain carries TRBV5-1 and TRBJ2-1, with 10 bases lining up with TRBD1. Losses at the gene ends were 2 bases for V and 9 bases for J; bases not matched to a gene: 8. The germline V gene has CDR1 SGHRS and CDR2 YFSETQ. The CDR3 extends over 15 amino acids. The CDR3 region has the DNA TGCGCCAGCAGCTTCAGACAGGGGGCTTCTGGTGAGCAGTTCTTC. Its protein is CASSFRQGASGEQFF.

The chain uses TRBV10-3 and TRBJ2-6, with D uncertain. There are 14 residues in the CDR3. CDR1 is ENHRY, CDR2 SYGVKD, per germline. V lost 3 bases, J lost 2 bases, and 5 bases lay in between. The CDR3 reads CAISDTAGANVLTF. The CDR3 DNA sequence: TGTGCCATCAGTGACACAGCTGGGGCCAACGTCCTGACTTTC.

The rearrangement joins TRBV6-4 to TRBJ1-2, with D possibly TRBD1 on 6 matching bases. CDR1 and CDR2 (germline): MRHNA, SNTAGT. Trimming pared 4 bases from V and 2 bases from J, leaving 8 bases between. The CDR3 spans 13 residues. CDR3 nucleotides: TGTGCCAGCAGTGCGACAGGAAACTATGGCTACACCTTC. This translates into CASSATGNYGYTF.

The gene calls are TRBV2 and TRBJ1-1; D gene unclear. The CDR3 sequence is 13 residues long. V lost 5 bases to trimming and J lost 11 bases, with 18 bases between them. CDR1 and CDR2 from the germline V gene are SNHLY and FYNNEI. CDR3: CASSQRIAGVAFF. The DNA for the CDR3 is TGTGCCAGCAGTCAGCGCATTGCCGGTGTGGCTTTCTTT.

DNA for the CDR3: TGTGCCAGCTCACAAAACGCAGGGGCGGCCAAAAACATTCAGTACTTC. Protein: CASSQNAGAAKNIQYF. The chain is built from TRBV18 and TRBJ2-4, with D perhaps TRBD1 (6 bases). The V end was cut by 4 bases, the J end by 1 base, with 14 bases between. The V gene's germline CDR1 is KGHSH and CDR2 LQKENI. This CDR3 has 16 residues.

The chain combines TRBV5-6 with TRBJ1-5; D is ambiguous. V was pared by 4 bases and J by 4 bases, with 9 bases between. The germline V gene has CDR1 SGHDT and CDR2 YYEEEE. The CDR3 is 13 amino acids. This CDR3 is CASSRGRNQPQHF. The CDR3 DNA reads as TGTGCCAGCAGCCGCGGGCGAAATCAGCCCCAGCATTTT.

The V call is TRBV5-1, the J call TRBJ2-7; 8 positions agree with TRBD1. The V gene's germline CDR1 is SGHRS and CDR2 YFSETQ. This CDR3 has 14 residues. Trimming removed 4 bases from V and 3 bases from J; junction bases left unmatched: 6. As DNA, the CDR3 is TGCGCCAGCAGCCGGACAGGGTTCGACTACGAGCAGTACTTC. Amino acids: CASSRTGFDYEQYF.

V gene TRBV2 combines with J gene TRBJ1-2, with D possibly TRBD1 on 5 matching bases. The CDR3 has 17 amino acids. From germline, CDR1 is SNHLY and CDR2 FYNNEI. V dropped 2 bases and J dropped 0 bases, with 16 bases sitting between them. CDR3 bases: TGTGCCAGCAGTGAACAGGGCAGGACCCAAGCTAACTATGGCTACACCTTC. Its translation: CASSEQGRTQANYGYTF.

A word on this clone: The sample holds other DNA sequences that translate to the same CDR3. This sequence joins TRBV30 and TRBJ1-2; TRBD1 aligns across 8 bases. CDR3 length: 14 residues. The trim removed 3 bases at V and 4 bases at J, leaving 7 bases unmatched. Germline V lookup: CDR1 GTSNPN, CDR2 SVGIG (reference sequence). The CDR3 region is CAWSRGQGSYGYTF. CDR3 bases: TGTGCCTGGAGCCGAGGACAGGGCTCCTATGGCTACACCTTC.

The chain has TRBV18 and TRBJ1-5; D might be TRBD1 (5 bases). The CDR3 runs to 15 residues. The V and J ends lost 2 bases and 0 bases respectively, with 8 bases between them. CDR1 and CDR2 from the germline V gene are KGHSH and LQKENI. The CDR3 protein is CASSPRGNSNQPQHF. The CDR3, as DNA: TGTGCCAGCTCACCAAGGGGCAATAGCAATCAGCCCCAGCATTTT.

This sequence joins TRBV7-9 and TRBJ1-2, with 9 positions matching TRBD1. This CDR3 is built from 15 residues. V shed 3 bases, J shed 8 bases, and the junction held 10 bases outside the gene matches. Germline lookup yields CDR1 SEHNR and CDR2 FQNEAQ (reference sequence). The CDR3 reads CASSFIRGQGGGYTF. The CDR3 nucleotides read TGTGCCAGCAGCTTCATCCGGGGACAGGGCGGCGGCTACACCTTC.

The DNA of the CDR3 is TGTGCCAGCGGCCGAAGAGCGATCTCCTACGAGCAGTACTTC. Protein: CASGRRAISYEQYF. The chain has TRBV21-1 and TRBJ2-7; the table's D call, TRBD2, was not checked against the DNA. TRBV21-1 is deemed a pseudogene. The CDR3 has 14 residues.

CDR3 bases: TGCGCCAGCAGCCAAGGGAACAGGGCCACAGATACGCAGTATTTT. It translates to CASSQGNRATDTQYF. V usage is TRBV4-1 and J usage is TRBJ2-3; a weak D match, TRBD1 (6 bases). CDR3 length: 15 amino acids. Trimming took off 1 base at V and 2 bases at J, with 10 bases between the two ends. Germline-derived CDR1 and CDR2 are MGHRA and YSYEKL.

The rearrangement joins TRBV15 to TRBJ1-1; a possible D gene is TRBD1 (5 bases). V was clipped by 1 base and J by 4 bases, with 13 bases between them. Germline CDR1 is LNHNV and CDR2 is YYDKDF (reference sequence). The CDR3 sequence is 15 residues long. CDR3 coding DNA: TGTGCCACCAGCAGAGTGGTGATGGGGCCCACTGAAGCTTTCTTT. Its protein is CATSRVVMGPTEAFF.

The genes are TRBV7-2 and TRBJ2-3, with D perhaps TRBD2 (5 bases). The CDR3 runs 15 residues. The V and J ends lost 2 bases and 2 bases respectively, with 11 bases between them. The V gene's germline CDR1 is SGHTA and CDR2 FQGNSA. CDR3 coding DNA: TGTGCCAGCAGCTTAAGTCTAGCTTACACAGATACGCAGTATTTT. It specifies CASSLSLAYTDTQYF.

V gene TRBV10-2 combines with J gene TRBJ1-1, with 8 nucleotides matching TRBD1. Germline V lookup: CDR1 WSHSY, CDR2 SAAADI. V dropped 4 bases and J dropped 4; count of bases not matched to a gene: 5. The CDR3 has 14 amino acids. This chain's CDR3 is CASSAPGQVTEAFF. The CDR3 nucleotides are TGCGCCAGCAGTGCCCCGGGACAGGTCACTGAAGCTTTCTTT.

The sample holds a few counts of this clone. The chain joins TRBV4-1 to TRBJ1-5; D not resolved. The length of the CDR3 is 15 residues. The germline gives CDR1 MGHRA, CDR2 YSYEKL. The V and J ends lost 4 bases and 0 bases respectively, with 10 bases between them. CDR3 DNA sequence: TGCGCCAGCAGCCCCCTCGAGATTAGCAATCAGCCCCAGCATTTT. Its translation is CASSPLEISNQPQHF.

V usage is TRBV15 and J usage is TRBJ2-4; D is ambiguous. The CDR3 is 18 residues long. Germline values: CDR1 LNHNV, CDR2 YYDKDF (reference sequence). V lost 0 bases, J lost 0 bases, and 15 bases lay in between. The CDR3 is CATSRESPLELAKNIQYF. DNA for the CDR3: TGTGCCACCAGCAGAGAGTCCCCGTTGGAGCTAGCCAAAAACATTCAGTACTTC.